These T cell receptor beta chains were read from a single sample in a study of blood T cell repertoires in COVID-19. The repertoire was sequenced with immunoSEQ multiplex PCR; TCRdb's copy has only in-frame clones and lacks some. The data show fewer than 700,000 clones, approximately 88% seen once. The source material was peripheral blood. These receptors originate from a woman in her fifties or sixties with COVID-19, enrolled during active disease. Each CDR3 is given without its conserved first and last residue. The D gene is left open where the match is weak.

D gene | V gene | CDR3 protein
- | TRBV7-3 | ASSPDRLTEAF
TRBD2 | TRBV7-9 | ASSSPGLAYEQY
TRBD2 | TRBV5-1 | ASSPGWGGSSYNEQF
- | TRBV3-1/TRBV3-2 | ASSRGKAGEQY
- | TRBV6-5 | ASSYSRQSYEQY
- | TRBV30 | AWSLSQGRQPQH
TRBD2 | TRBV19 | ASRPGLASGRQF
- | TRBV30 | AWSVGGEVGYT
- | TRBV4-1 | ASSQGHFNTEAF
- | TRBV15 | ATSIRSPTGNEQF
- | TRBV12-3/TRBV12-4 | ASKDQGSYGYT
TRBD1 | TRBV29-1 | SVGQGDDGYT
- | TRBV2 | ASSAVRRVAGNTIY
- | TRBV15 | ATSRAKGLEAF
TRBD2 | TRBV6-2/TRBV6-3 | ASSLLSGSSYNEQF
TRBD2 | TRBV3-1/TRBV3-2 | ASSPRLAGAYEQY
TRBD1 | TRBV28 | ASSRDRVSSNQPQH
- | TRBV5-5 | ASRTGSSYNSPLH
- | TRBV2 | ASSGIAQNTGELF
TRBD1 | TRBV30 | AWTRGQGRGYT
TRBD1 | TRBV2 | ASRWTGGSYEQY
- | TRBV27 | ASSRVGPTEAF
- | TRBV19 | ASSIDSYNEQF
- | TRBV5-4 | ASSLVSQAGGELF
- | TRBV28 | ASSSQRDHNYGYT
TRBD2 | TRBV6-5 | ASRKRGNYNEQF
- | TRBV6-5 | ASSEDSSLPQH
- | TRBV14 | ASSSGYYEQY
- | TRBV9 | ASSVATNAGELF
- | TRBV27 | ASSLAGRREQY
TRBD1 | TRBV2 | ASGAGGYGYT
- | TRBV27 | ASRPIDRNEQY
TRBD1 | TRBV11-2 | ASSQGASGYT
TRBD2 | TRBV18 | ASSLSGGHNEQF
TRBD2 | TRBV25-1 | ASSESVAGGADTQY
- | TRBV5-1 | ASSGVPGQNTEAF
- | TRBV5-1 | ASSLEAGEIKTQY
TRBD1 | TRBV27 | ASSSGTGGEYEQY
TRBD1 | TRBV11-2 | ASSLDFVTGASSGANVLT
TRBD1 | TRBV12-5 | ASGPDRGTFGQY
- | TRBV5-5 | ASSITTTGRGEQY
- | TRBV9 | ASSRSGSTEAF
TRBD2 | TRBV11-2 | ASSLSGGALAYEQY
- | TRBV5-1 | ASSPGRGTGELF
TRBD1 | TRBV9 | ASSGPRTGAAGELF
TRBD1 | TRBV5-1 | ASSPGTGGHEQY
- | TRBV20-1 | SAGQSYGYT
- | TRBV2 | ASRKGDEQF
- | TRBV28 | ASSLRGGGTDTQY
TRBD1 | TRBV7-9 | ASRWTGGPNTGELF
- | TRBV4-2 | ASSQSGVSWGPYEQY